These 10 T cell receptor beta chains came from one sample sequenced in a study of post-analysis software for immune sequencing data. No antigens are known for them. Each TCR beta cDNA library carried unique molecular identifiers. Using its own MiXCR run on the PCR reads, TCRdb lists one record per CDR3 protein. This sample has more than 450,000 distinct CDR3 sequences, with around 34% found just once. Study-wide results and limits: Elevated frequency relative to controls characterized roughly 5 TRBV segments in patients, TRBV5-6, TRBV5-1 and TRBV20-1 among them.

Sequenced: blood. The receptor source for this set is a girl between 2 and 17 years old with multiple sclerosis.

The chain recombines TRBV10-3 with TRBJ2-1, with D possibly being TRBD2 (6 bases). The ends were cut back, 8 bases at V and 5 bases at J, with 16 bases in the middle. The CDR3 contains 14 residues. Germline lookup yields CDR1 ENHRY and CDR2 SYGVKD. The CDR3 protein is CAIFTGGANNEQFF. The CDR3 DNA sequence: TGTGCCATCTTTACCGGGGGTGCTAACAATGAGCAGTTCTTC.

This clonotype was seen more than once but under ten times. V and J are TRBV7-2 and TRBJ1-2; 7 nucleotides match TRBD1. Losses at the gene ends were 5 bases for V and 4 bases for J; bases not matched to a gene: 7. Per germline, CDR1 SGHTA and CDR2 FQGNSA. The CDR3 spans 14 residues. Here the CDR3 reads CASSVTGTAYGYTF. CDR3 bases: TGTGCCAGCAGCGTCACCGGGACAGCCTATGGCTACACCTTC.

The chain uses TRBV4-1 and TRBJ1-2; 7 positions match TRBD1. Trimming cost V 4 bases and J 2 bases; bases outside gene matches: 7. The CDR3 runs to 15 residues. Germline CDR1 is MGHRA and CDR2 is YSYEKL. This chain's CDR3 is CASSPSEGQNYGYTF. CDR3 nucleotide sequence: TGCGCCAGCAGCCCTAGTGAGGGACAGAACTATGGCTACACCTTC.

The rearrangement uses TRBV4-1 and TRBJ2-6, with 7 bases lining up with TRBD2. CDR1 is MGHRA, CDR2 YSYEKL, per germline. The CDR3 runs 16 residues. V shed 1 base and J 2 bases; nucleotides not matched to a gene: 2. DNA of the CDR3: TGCGCCAGCAGCCAAGGTGGGGGGGCTGGGGCCAACGTCCTGACTTTC. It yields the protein CASSQGGGAGANVLTF.

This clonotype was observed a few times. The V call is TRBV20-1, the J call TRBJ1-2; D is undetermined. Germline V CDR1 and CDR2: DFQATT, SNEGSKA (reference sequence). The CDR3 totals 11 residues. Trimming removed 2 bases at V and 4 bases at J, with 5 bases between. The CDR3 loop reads CSARYSYGYTF. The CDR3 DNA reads TGCAGTGCTAGATACAGCTATGGCTACACCTTC.

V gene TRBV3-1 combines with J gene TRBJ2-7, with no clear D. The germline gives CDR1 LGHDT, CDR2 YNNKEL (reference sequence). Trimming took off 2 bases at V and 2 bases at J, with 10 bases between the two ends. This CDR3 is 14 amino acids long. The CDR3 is CASSQLSLAYEQYF. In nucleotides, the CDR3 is TGTGCCAGCAGCCAACTTAGCCTAGCCTACGAGCAGTACTTC.

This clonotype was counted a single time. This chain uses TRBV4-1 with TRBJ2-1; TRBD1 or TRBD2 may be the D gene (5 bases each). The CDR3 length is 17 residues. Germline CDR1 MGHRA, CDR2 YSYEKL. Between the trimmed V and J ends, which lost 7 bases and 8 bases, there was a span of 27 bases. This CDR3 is CASTRGDPLTGYYEQFF. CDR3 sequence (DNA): TGCGCCAGCACGAGGGGAGACCCACTCACGGGGTACTATGAGCAGTTCTTC.

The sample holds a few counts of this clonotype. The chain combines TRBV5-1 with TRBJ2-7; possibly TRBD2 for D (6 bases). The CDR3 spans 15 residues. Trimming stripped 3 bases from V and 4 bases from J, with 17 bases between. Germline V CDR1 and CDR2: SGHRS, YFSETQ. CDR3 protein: CASSYTGTFRYEQYF. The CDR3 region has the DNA TGCGCCAGCAGCTACACCGGGACTTTTCGTTACGAGCAGTACTTC. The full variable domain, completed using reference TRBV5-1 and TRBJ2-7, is KAGVTQTPRYLIKTRGQQVTLSCSPISGHRSVSWYQQTPGQGLQFLFEYFSETQRNKGNFPGRFSGRQFSNSRSEMNVSTLELGDSALYLCASSYTGTFRYEQYFGPGTRLTVT.

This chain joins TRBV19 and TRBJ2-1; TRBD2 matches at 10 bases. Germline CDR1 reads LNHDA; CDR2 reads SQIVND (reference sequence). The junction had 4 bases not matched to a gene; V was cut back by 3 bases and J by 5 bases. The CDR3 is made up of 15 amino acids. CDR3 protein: CASSMVLAGNNEQFF. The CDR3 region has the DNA TGTGCCAGTAGTATGGTACTAGCGGGGAACAATGAGCAGTTCTTC.

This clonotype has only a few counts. CDR3 amino acids: CSARDPGQVATTNEKLFF. Written as DNA, the CDR3 is TGCAGTGCTAGAGATCCCGGACAGGTCGCCACAACTAATGAAAAACTGTTTTTT. The V gene is TRBV20-1, the J gene TRBJ1-4; 7 bases agree with TRBD1. CDR3 length equals 18 residues. The V and J ends lost 0 bases and 0 bases, in that order; junction bases with no gene match: 10. The germline CDR1 and CDR2 sequences are DFQATT and SNEGSKA (reference sequence).